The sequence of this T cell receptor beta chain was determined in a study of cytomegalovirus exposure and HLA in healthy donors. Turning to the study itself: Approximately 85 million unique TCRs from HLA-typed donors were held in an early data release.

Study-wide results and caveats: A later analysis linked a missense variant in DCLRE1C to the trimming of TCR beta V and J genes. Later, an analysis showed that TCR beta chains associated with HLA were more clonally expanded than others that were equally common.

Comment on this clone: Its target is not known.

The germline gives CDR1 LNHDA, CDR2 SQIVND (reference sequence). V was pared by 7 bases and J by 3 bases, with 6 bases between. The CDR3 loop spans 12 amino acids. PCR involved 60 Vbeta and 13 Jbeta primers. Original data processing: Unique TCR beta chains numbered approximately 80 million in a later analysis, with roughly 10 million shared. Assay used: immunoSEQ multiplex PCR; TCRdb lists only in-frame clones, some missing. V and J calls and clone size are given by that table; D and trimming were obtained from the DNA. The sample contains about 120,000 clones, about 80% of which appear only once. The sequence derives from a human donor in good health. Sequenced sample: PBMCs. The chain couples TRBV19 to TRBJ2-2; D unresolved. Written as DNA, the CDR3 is TGTGCCAGTATTGGCTACACCGGGGAGCTGTTTTTT. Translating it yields CASIGYTGELFF.